The 15 T cell receptor beta chains given below trace back to one sample, sequenced in a study of T-cell memory formation after mild COVID-19. One entry per CDR3 protein, called by TCRdb with MiXCR from the 5' RACE reads. The table has tens of thousands of distinct CDR3 sequences, approximately 25% seen once. The material sequenced was PBMCs or a T cell subset sorted from them (not recorded which). Receptors originate from a man between 18 and 29 years old who had mild COVID-19 (a few samples of this study predate the infection). Cell type and time point are not known.

The chain couples TRBV6-1 to TRBJ2-4; D uncertain. The CDR3 length is 13 residues. V lost 4 bases and J lost 6, with 10 bases in between. Germline V gene sequence: CDR1 MNHNS, CDR2 SASEGT. Written as DNA, the CDR3 is TGTGCCAGCAGTGTTATAGAAGGAAACATTCAGTACTTC. Residues: CASSVIEGNIQYF.

In its sample, this clonotype was seen a few times. This chain uses TRBV20-1 with TRBJ1-2; 12 nucleotides match TRBD1. There are 15 residues in the CDR3. Germline assignment: CDR1 DFQATT and CDR2 SNEGSKA (reference sequence). The V gene end was trimmed by 6 bases and the J gene end by 6 bases; junction bases not matched to a gene: 11. The CDR3 bases are TGCAGTGCCACCGGGACAGGGGGCTCCTTCCATGGCTACACCTTC. Translated: CSATGTGGSFHGYTF.

This clonotype showed up just a few times. The rearrangement links TRBV6-2 or TRBV6-3 to TRBJ2-2; 8 bases agree with TRBD1. CDR1 is MNHEY and CDR2 is SVGEGT in the germline V gene. The V gene end was trimmed by 0 bases and the J gene end by 5 bases; junction bases not matched to a gene: 14. This CDR3 contains 19 residues. The CDR3 coding sequence is TGTGCCAGCAGTTACTCGACGTCTGAGCAGGGGGCATGGACCGGGGAGCTGTTTTTT. This sequence encodes CASSYSTSEQGAWTGELFF.

This clonotype came up a few times. The J gene is TRBJ1-2, the V gene TRBV11-2, with D hard to call. CDR3 length: 16 residues. Looked up from germline, CDR1 is SGHAT and CDR2 is FQNNGV. V lost 5 bases to trimming and J lost 2 bases, with 18 bases between them. CDR3: CASSGGPFPINYGYTF. In DNA form, the CDR3 reads TGTGCCAGCAGCGGTGGGCCTTTCCCGATAAACTATGGCTACACCTTC.

This clonotype occurred once. The rearrangement links TRBV20-1 to TRBJ2-5, with a tentative D call TRBD1 (6 bases). V was shortened by 3 bases and J by 5 bases, with 16 bases between the two germline ends. This CDR3 is built from 14 residues. Germline V gene data show CDR1 as DFQATT and CDR2 as SNEGSKA (reference sequence). In nucleotides, the CDR3 is TGCAGTGCTAGGAGTCAGGGGTTGAGGGAGACCCAGTACTTC. This gives the protein CSARSQGLRETQYF.

This clonotype was detected only a few times. J is TRBJ2-2 and V is TRBV27; unclear D gene. Germline-derived CDR1 and CDR2 are MNHEY and SMNVEV (reference sequence). V was trimmed by 7 bases and J by 6 bases, leaving 6 bases between them. The CDR3 runs to 11 residues. The CDR3 DNA reads TGTGCCAGCAAAGAGGCCGGGGAGCTGTTTTTT. It codes for CASKEAGELFF.

This clonotype was counted only a few times. The CDR3 sequence is CASSLRGHPVDEKLFF. Here the CDR3 DNA reads TGTGCCAGCAGCCTGAGAGGCCACCCCGTTGATGAAAAACTGTTTTTT. This chain links TRBV7-9 with TRBJ1-4; D gene ambiguous. Trimming left V 5 bases short and J 6 bases short, with 19 bases between. Germline V gene lookup returns CDR1 SEHNR and CDR2 FQNEAQ (reference sequence). The CDR3 is 16 residues long.

This chain connects TRBV29-1 to TRBJ2-3; D is undetermined. Germline CDR1 is SQVTM and CDR2 is ANQGSEA. The CDR3 runs to 15 residues. V was shortened by 1 base and J by 0 bases, with 11 bases between the two germline ends. CDR3 sequence: CSVEVLDGSTDTQYF. CDR3 in DNA: TGCAGCGTTGAAGTGTTAGACGGGAGCACAGATACGCAGTATTTT.

This clonotype was counted a single time. The rearrangement joins TRBV7-3 to TRBJ2-2; D unresolved. The CDR3 loop spans 17 amino acids. Trimming removed 2 bases at V and 0 bases at J, with 13 bases between. The germline V gene has CDR1 SGHTA and CDR2 FQGTGA. This CDR3 is CASSLAAIGANTGELFF. CDR3 sequence (DNA): TGTGCCAGCAGCTTAGCAGCTATCGGTGCGAACACCGGGGAGCTGTTTTTT.

This clonotype was counted only a few times. This rearrangement joins TRBV9 to TRBJ2-1, with D unclear. The CDR3 is 12 amino acids. Trimming left V 4 bases short and J 9 bases short, with 11 bases between. CDR1 is SGDLS, CDR2 YYNGEE, per germline. CDR3 amino acids: CASSSTASEQFF. The CDR3 DNA reads as TGTGCCAGCAGCTCGACTGCGTCTGAGCAGTTCTTC.

The rearrangement joins TRBV4-2 to TRBJ2-3; 7 bases align to TRBD2. This CDR3 has 17 residues. Trimming at V came to 4 bases and at J to 2 bases, leaving 12 bases not matched to a gene. The germline CDR1 and CDR2 sequences are LGHNA and YNFKEQ. The CDR3 DNA reads as TGTGCCAGCAGCCTCAGCTATAGCGGGCCGAACACAGATACGCAGTATTTT. Protein sequence: CASSLSYSGPNTDTQYF.

The CDR3 spells CASSQFWGDQPQHF. The CDR3 coding sequence is TGCGCCAGCAGCCAATTTTGGGGAGATCAGCCCCAGCATTTT. This sequence joins TRBV4-1 and TRBJ1-5; no clear D. Germline assignment: CDR1 MGHRA and CDR2 YSYEKL. The length of the CDR3 is 14 residues. V shed 2 bases and J shed 5 bases, with 10 bases lying between them.

This clonotype has just a few counts. This sequence joins TRBV7-9 and TRBJ1-5, with D unresolved. Looked up from germline, CDR1 is SEHNR and CDR2 is FQNEAQ (reference sequence). Trimming removed 4 bases at V and 0 bases at J, with 13 bases between. This CDR3 has 16 residues. CDR3 bases: TGTGCCAGCAGCTCAAACCGGGAGGGTAGCAATCAGCCCCAGCATTTT. Translating it yields CASSSNREGSNQPQHF. Supplemented by reference TRBV7-9 and TRBJ1-5, the full variable domain reads DTGVSQNPRHKITKRGQNVTFRCDPISEHNRLYWYRQTLGQGPEFLTYFQNEAQLEKSRLLSDRFSAERPKGSFSTLEIQRTEQGDSAMYLCASSSNREGSNQPQHFGDGTRLSIL.

CDR3 nucleotide sequence: TGTGCCAGCAGGAGACTCGGACACCCGGAAGGCTACACCTTC. It codes for CASRRLGHPEGYTF. This rearrangement joins TRBV27 to TRBJ1-2; the D gene is possibly TRBD1 (5 bases). Looked up from germline, CDR1 is MNHEY and CDR2 is SMNVEV (reference sequence). This CDR3 has 14 amino acids. The V end lost 6 bases, the J end lost 8 bases, and 19 bases lay between the germline ends.

The chain employs TRBV6-6 and TRBJ2-3, with D tentatively TRBD2 (6 bases). The CDR3 contains 15 residues. Trimming removed 7 bases from V and 5 bases from J, with 19 bases in between. Per germline, CDR1 MNHNY and CDR2 SVGAGI (reference sequence). CDR3 sequence: CASTIRRGVGDTQYF. In DNA form, the CDR3 reads TGTGCCAGCACCATCCGGCGGGGTGTTGGAGATACGCAGTATTTT.